These T cell receptor beta chains were read from a single sample in a study of CD8+ T cells in alopecia areata. Profiled with immunoSEQ multiplex PCR; TCRdb holds only in-frame clones, not every one. The sample shows 140,000 or so clones, about three fifths of them seen only once. The sample consisted of CD8+ T cells sorted from blood. These receptors were taken from a human donor in good health. Both conserved end residues are part of each CDR3. A clone size is listed for some rows: how often the clone was seen (once, few, many), or a class if it is expanded.

>.|TRBV29-1|TRBJ2-1
CSVATSGRDNEQFF
>.|TRBV19|TRBJ1-2
CASSISGGDYGYTF
>.|TRBV15|TRBJ2-2
CATSREQEDTGELFF
>.|TRBV4-1|TRBJ1-2
CASSLWTDYGYTF
>.|TRBV29-1|TRBJ1-4
CSVEDPGSEEKLFF
>once|TRBV27|TRBJ2-7
CASSRGKNNEQYF
>once|TRBV2|TRBJ1-2
CASRDRVRGYTF
>.|TRBV5-6|TRBJ2-3
CASSWTSGRTDPTDTQYF
>.|TRBV4-2|TRBJ1-2
CASSQRGPPGYTF
>.|TRBV5-6|TRBJ2-5
CASSLDRGYETQYF
>.|TRBV11-2|TRBJ2-1
CASSLFASTGANEQFF
>.|TRBV5-1|TRBJ1-2
CASSLIGQGPPTPTF
>.|TRBV27|TRBJ2-1
CASSFPGVEQFF
>.|TRBV29-1|TRBJ2-7
CSVAKGGYEQYF
>.|TRBV11-2|TRBJ2-5
CASSDSGRRVETQYF
>.|TRBV10-2|TRBJ1-1
CASSEGVPTEAFF
>medium-sized|TRBV6-4|TRBJ2-2
CASSGTGGTGELFF
>.|TRBV7-9|TRBJ2-5
CASSPRTSEKETQYF
>.|TRBV19|TRBJ2-5
CASSIGGIETQYF
>few|TRBV25-1|TRBJ2-7
CASSDARGSYEQYF
>.|TRBV4-1|TRBJ2-7
CASSQVVAGVEYEQYF
>.|TRBV7-9|TRBJ2-6
CASSLTGGEANVLTF
>.|TRBV14|TRBJ2-1
CASSQRIAGLYNEQFF
>few|TRBV30|TRBJ2-7
CAWNSPGLAFPYEQYF
>.|TRBV5-1|TRBJ2-7
CASSDSYEQYF
>.|TRBV5-4|TRBJ2-3
CASSLAVSGNTDTQYF
>.|TRBV19|TRBJ2-5
CASSAGETQYF
>.|TRBV27|TRBJ2-1
CASSPDQANNEQFF
>.|TRBV27|TRBJ2-7
CASSWQAGNYEQYF
>.|TRBV28|TRBJ1-5
CASSPLRQANQPQHF
>few|TRBV27|TRBJ2-1
CASSLSGAGNEQFF
>once|TRBV27|TRBJ1-5
CASSLWGGSNQPQHF
>.|TRBV2|TRBJ2-7
CASSGVRSYEQYF
>.|TRBV2|TRBJ2-6
CASSVSRSGGANVLTF
>few|TRBV29-1|TRBJ2-1
CSVHGLAGTYNEQFF
>.|TRBV7-6|TRBJ2-3
CASSLGMAFTDTQYF
>.|TRBV13|TRBJ2-3
CASSLTASGGGQYF